This TCR beta chain stems from a study of blood T cell repertoires in COVID-19. In the source study's methods: Counts of nucleated cells, estimated from reference gene primer amplification, were obtained. Assay: immunoSEQ multiplex PCR; the TCRdb copy retains only in-frame clones and omits some. V, J and clone size reflect that table, while D and trimming were determined from the DNA. The table lists roughly 120,000 clones, roughly nine tenths of them singletons. Germline values: CDR1 SGHTA, CDR2 FQGNSA. CDR3 length: 15 amino acids. Trimming shortened V by 5 bases and J by 5 bases, and 16 bases separated the two germline ends.

Sequenced sample: peripheral blood. The chain links TRBV7-2 to TRBJ2-1; maybe TRBD2 (7 bases). The receptor comes from a man aged 65-85 years who had recovered from COVID-19. In DNA, the CDR3 is TGTGCCAGCAGCGTCCAAGCGGGACAACACAATGAGCAGTTCTTC. This translates into CASSVQAGQHNEQFF. Based on the CDR3 plus reference TRBV7-2 and TRBJ2-1, the full variable domain is GAGVSQSPSNKVTEKGKDVELRCDPISGHTALYWYRQSLGQGLEFLIYFQGNSAPDKSGLPSDRFSAERTGGSVSTLTIQRTQQEDSAVYLCASSVQAGQHNEQFFGPGTRLTVL.